This T cell receptor beta chain was found in a study of blood T cell repertoires in COVID-19. Study as a whole: Sample material is recorded as cDNA or gDNA derived from T cells, B-cell-depleted T cells, or PBMCs.

Per the original data handling: Using reference gene primer amplification, nucleated cell counts were estimated. Here immunoSEQ multiplex PCR was the method, and the copy in TCRdb shows in-frame clones only, minus some. V, J and clone size are taken as reported in that table, and D and trimming were inferred from the DNA itself. The sample records about 160,000 clones, approximately 88% being singletons. The CDR3 loop spans 16 amino acids. Germline assignment: CDR1 MNHEY and CDR2 SVGEGT. V lost 0 bases, J lost 7 bases, and 18 bases lay in between. The sample taken for sequencing was peripheral blood. V and J are TRBV6-2 or TRBV6-3 and TRBJ1-2; D not certain. The source of this sequence is a woman of 80 years or more with active or convalescent COVID-19. The DNA for the CDR3 is TGTGCCAGCAGTTACTCGAAATCTAGTCAGTTCTCTGGCTACACCTTC. The encoded protein is CASSYSKSSQFSGYTF.